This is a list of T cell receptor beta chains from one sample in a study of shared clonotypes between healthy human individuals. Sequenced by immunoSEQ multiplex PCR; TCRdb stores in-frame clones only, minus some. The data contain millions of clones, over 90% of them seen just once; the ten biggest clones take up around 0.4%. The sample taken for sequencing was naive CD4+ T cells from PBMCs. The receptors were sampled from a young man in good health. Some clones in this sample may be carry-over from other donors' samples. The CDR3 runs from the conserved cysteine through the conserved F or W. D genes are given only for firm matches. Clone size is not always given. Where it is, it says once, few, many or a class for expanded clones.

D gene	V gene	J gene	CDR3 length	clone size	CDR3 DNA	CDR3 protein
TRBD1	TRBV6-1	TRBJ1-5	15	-	TGTGCCAGCAAGGTCGGGACAGGGCAGAGTCAGCCCCAGCATTTT	CASKVGTGQSQPQHF
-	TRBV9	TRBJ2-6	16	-	TGTGCCAGCAGCCGTCTTACGACCTCTGGGGCCAACGTCCTGACTTTC	CASSRLTTSGANVLTF
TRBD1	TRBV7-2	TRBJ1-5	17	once	TGTGCCAGCAGCTTAGCCTTACAGGGGTTCGGTTATCAGCCCCAGCATTTT	CASSLALQGFGYQPQHF
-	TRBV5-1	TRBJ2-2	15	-	TGCGCCAGCAGCCGGGGGACAGCGAACACCGGGGAGCTGTTTTTT	CASSRGTANTGELFF
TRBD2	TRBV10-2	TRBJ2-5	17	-	TGCGCCAGCGGGCCGGGACTAGCGGGAGGGAGGTGGGAGACCCAGTACTTC	CASGPGLAGGRWETQYF
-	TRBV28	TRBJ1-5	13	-	TGTGCCAGCAGTTCCCCAGCTAATCAGCCCCAGCATTTT	CASSSPANQPQHF
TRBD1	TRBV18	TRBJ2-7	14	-	TGTGCCAGCTCACCACCCGGGACAGTCTACGAGCAGTACTTC	CASSPPGTVYEQYF
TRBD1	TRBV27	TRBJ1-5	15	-	TGTGCCAGCAGATATACAGGGGTATGGAATCAGCCCCAGCATTTT	CASRYTGVWNQPQHF
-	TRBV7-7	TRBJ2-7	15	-	TGTGCCAGCAGCTCCCGGACCGCAAGCTCCTACGAGCAGTACTTC	CASSSRTASSYEQYF
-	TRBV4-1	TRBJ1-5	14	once	TGCGCCAGCAGCCAAGCCCCCACGGGACAGCCCCAGCATTTT	CASSQAPTGQPQHF
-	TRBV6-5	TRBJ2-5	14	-	TGTGCCAGCAGTGTAGGTGCAGGGACAGAGACCCAGTACTTC	CASSVGAGTETQYF
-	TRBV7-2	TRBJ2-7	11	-	TGTGCCAGCAGCTTACGCGGCGAGCAGTACTTC	CASSLRGEQYF
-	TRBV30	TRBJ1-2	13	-	TGTGCCTGGAGTATCAACCATGACTATGGCTACACCTTC	CAWSINHDYGYTF
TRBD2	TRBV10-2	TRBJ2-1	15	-	TGCGCCAGCAGTGACTGGCGGGAGCCATACAATGAGCAGTTCTTC	CASSDWREPYNEQFF
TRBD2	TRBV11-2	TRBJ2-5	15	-	TGTGCCAGCAGCGGAATAGCGGGAGCGAGGGAGACCCAGTACTTC	CASSGIAGARETQYF
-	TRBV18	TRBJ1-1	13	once	TGTGCCAGCTCGCCGGACCCTGGGGCTGAAGCTTTCTTT	CASSPDPGAEAFF
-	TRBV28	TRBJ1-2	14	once	TGTGCCAGCAGTCTATACACCTCTAACTATGGCTACACCTTC	CASSLYTSNYGYTF
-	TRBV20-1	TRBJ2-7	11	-	TGCAGTGCTCCTGGGCCTTTGGAGCAGTACTTC	CSAPGPLEQYF
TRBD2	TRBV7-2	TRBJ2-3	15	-	TGTGCCAGCAGCCGGGCAGCGGGAGGGGGCGATACGCAGTATTTT	CASSRAAGGGDTQYF